The present TCR beta chain was sequenced within a study of regulatory T cells in long-lasting Graves disease. Study background: The criterion for persistent Graves' disease was over 5 years of antithyroid drugs with positive TSH receptor antibodies. Study findings and constraints: It was in persistent disease that TRBV28, TRBJ1-2 and TRBJ2-5 were favored.

For this clonotype: The antigen remains unidentified.

Time point defined: persistent/refractory GD, antithyroid drugs over 5 years with positive TRAb. PBMC-extracted RNA yielded the TCR library. Patients came from an endocrinology department in Xi'an, China. Combining iRepertoire HTBI primers with Arm-PCR of CDR3 regions, the authors built TCR beta libraries. TCRdb independently ran MiXCR on the multiplex PCR reads; one entry per CDR3 protein. The sample contains 500,000 to 800,000 distinct CDR3 sequences, 30% of which appear only once. CDR1 is SGHRS, CDR2 YFSETQ, per germline. The CDR3 has 17 residues. V shed 4 bases and J 8 bases; nucleotides not matched to a gene: 12.

The rearrangement joins TRBV5-1 to TRBJ1-6; TRBD1 matches at 10 bases. The origin of this receptor is a female donor with Graves disease. Sequenced here: peripheral blood mononuclear cells (PBMCs), sampled when the disease was refractory, from a patient treated with antithyroid drugs. The CDR3 nucleotides are TGCGCCAGCAGCCCGGGACAGGGGTCTCCGGGGCATTCACCCCTCCACTTT. Translation: CASSPGQGSPGHSPLHF.